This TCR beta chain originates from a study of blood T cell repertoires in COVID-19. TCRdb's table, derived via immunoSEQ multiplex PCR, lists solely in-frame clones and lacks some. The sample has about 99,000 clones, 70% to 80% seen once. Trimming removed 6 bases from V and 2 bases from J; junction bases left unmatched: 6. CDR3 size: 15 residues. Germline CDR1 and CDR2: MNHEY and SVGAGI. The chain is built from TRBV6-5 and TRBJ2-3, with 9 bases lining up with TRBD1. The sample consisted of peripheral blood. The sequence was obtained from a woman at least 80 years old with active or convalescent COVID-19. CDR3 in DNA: TGTGCCAGCAGCACTTGGACAGGGGACACAGATACGCAGTATTTT. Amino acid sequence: CASSTWTGDTDTQYF.